This TCR beta chain came from a study of technical replicates of blood from several donors. The assay was immunoSEQ multiplex PCR, and TCRdb's table has in-frame clones only and misses some. The sample shows tens of thousands of clones, 65% to 90% of them seen only once. V shed 8 bases and J shed 4 bases, with 11 bases lying between them. Germline V gene lookup returns CDR1 LNHNV and CDR2 YYDKDF (reference sequence). This CDR3 comprises 12 residues. The rearrangement uses TRBV15 and TRBJ2-5, with D possibly matching TRBD2 (7 bases). The source material was PBMCs. The clonotype comes from a human donor in good health. Some clones in this sample may be carry-over from other donors' samples. In DNA, the CDR3 is TGTGCCACCCGGGGGGCCCGAGAGACCCAGTACTTC. Translating gives CATRGARETQYF. Full variable domain (remainder filled in from reference TRBV15 and TRBJ2-5): DAMVIQNPRYQVTQFGKPVTLSCSQTLNHNVMYWYQQKSSQAPKLLFHYYDKDFNNEADTPDNFQSRRPNTSFCFLDIRSPGLGDTAMYLCATRGARETQYFGPGTRLLVL.